A selection of T cell receptor beta chains follows, all from one sample in a study of identical twins. TCRdb recomputed calls from the 5' RACE reads with MiXCR, one row per CDR3 protein. The profile covers approximately 890,000 distinct CDR3 sequences, with 9% to 15% appearing a single time and around 1.6% taken by the ten largest. These same data were also listed under a study on yellow fever vaccine responses in identical twins.

The sequenced material came from PBMCs. The receptor set was obtained from a woman between 18 and 29 years old in good health. Each CDR3 is given with its conserved first and last residue.

V: TRBV12-3/TRBV12-4; CDR3: CASSSVPFVELFF
V: TRBV7-3; CDR3: CASSSLGGTGELFF
V: TRBV5-1; CDR3: CASSPGLAGVGEQYF
V: TRBV7-9; CDR3: CASSTGQGKAKNIQYF
V: TRBV4-2; CDR3: CASSQESEFGANVLTF
V: TRBV5-1; CDR3: CASSKGTNYEQYF
V: TRBV4-1; CDR3: CASSQDGGVEQYF
V: TRBV14; CDR3: CASSGQINTGELFF
V: TRBV11-2; CDR3: CASSLFSGQTYNEQFF
V: TRBV29-1; CDR3: CSVGVRGHQYEQYF
V: TRBV12-3/TRBV12-4; CDR3: CASSSSREGLDEQFF
V: TRBV5-6; CDR3: CASYLDTGTGGAGAADTQYF
V: TRBV27; CDR3: CASTSSGGLNQPQHF
V: TRBV20-1; CDR3: CSAGRGGQPQHF
V: TRBV9; CDR3: CASSVASSGDTQYF
V: TRBV9; CDR3: CASSATGSSYNSPLHF
V: TRBV20-1; CDR3: CSLRDTATNEKLFF
V: TRBV10-2; CDR3: CASSESPRRGTEAFF
V: TRBV9; CDR3: CASSGRTSGRNEQFF
V: TRBV12-3/TRBV12-4; CDR3: CASSRLTVNGYTF
V: TRBV12-3/TRBV12-4; CDR3: CASRATGLTGELFF
V: TRBV2; CDR3: CASRPGQGGRKLFF